The T cell receptor beta chain under discussion was sequenced for a study of cytomegalovirus exposure and HLA in healthy donors. Findings and caveats of the study: Among immune exposure information, only CMV serostatus was available.

Germline values: CDR1 ENHRY, CDR2 SYGVKD. This CDR3 contains 15 residues. The V end lost 7 bases, the J end lost 2 bases, and 16 bases lay between the germline ends. Vbeta (60) and Jbeta (13) primers were used in the PCR. Produced via immunoSEQ multiplex PCR; TCRdb's table is partial and in-frame only. Of under 200,000 clones listed, over 75% are singletons. As to this clone: Its antigen remains unidentified.

The clonotype comes from a male donor in good health and CMV-seronegative. The chain combines TRBV10-3 with TRBJ2-3; weak D call: TRBD2 (5 bases). The sample taken for sequencing was PBMCs. CDR3 bases: TGTGCCATCATGGGTGCAGGACTTACCACAGATACGCAGTATTTT. Residues: CAIMGAGLTTDTQYF.